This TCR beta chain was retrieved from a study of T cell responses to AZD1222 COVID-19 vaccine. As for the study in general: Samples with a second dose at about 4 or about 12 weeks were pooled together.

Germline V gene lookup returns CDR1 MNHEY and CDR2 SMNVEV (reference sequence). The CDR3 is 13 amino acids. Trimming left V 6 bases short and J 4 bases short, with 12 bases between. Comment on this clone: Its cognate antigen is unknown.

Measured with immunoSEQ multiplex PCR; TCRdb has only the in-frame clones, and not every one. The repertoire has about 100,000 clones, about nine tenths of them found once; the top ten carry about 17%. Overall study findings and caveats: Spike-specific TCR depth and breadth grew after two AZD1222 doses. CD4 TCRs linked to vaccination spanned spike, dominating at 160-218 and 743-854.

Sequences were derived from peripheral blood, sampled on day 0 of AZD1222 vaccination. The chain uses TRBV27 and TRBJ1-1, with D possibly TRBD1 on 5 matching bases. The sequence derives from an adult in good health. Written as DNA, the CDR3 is TGTGCCAGCAGCTCAGGGATCGGCACTGAAGCTTTCTTT. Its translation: CASSSGIGTEAFF.